This T cell receptor beta chain was recovered during a study of blood T cell repertoires in COVID-19. CDR1 and CDR2 from the germline V gene are LNHDA and SQIVND (reference sequence). V was trimmed by 3 bases and J by 4 bases, leaving 11 bases between them. There are 14 residues in the CDR3. Across under 25 US areas, participants ranged in age from roughly 18 to 89 years. Participants' own reports of clinical history determined their cohort assignment. Per the authors' pipeline: How many nucleated cells were present was estimated from reference gene primer amplification. Produced via immunoSEQ multiplex PCR; TCRdb's table is partial and in-frame only. D and trimming were read from the DNA, whereas the V and J calls and clone size are those reported in that table. Here the sample spans 150,000 or so clones, roughly 87% being singletons.

The V gene is TRBV19, the J gene TRBJ2-3, with D possibly matching TRBD1 (6 bases). The TCR comes from a human donor with acute COVID-19. The donor label of this sample is uncertain. The sample taken for sequencing was PBMCs or T cells enriched from blood (not recorded which). The CDR3 sequence is CASSIGQHADTQYF. DNA of the CDR3: TGTGCCAGTAGTATTGGACAGCATGCAGATACGCAGTATTTT.